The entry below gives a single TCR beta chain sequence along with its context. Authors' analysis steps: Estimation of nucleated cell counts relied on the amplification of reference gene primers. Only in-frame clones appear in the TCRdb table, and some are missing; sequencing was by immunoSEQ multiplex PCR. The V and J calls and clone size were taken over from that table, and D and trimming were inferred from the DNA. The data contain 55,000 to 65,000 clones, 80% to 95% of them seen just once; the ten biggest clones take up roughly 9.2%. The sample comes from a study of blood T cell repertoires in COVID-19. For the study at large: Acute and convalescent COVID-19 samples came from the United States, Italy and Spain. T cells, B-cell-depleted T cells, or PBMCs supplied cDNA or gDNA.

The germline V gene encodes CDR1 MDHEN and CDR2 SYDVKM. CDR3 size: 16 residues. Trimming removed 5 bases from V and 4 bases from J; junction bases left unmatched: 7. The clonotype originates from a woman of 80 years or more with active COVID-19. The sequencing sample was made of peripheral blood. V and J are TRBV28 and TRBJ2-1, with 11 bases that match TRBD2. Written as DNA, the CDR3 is TGTGCCAGCAGTCCGTTAGCGGGAGGGTCTTACAATGAGCAGTTCTTC. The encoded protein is CASSPLAGGSYNEQFF.